The next 19 T cell receptor beta chains were all read from a single sample in a study of blood T cell repertoires in COVID-19 (dated by TCRdb to the early 2020s). Libraries were prepared through the immunoSEQ multiplex PCR assay. TCRdb mirrors the immuneACCESS table, restricted to in-frame sequences. Some clones are absent from its copies; in checked studies, under half trace to an unresolved V gene, and the reason for the others is unknown. This sample is represented by about 110,000 clones; under 80% of them were singletons. The ten largest clones capture roughly a fifth of the sample. Sequenced sample: peripheral blood. Every receptor here comes from a woman in her 70s with acute or convalescent COVID-19.

The chain employs TRBV6-5 and TRBJ1-2; TRBD1 agrees at 10 bases. The CDR3 covers 15 residues. Trimming took 2 bases from V and 8 from J; bases not matched to a gene: 8. Germline V gene sequence: CDR1 MNHEY, CDR2 SVGAGI. The DNA of the CDR3 is TGTGCCAGCAGTTACGCGGACAGGGGGAAGAGGGGCTACACCTTC. As protein: CASSYADRGKRGYTF.

V is TRBV4-1 and J is TRBJ2-5, with TRBD1 matching over 10 bases. Germline-derived CDR1 and CDR2 are MGHRA and YSYEKL. V lost 2 bases to trimming and J lost 4 bases; unmatched junction nucleotides: 1. The CDR3 is 14 residues long. CDR3 protein: CASSQRTGGETQYF. In DNA form, the CDR3 reads TGCGCCAGCAGCCAAAGGACAGGGGGAGAGACCCAGTACTTC.

The chain carries TRBV2 and TRBJ2-3; the match to TRBD1 covers 8 bases. Germline-derived CDR1 and CDR2 are SNHLY and FYNNEI. Trimming took 4 bases from V and 1 from J; bases not matched to a gene: 4. This CDR3 region has 15 residues. CDR3 sequence reads: CASSGTGKGTDTQYF. The CDR3 coding sequence is TGTGCCAGCAGTGGGACAGGGAAGGGCACAGATACGCAGTATTTT.

Concerning this clone itself: Lacking the conserved final phenylalanine or tryptophan, this CDR3 likely reflects a read error. The chain uses TRBV6-5 and TRBJ1-1; a possible D gene is TRBD1 (5 bases). This CDR3 region has 14 residues. The V end was cut by 6 bases, the J end by 3 bases, with 14 bases between. Germline lookup yields CDR1 MNHEY and CDR2 SVGAGI. CDR3 sequence reads: CASRFVLRDTEAFL. The DNA of the CDR3 is TGTGCCAGCAGATTCGTACTCAGGGACACTGAAGCTTTCCTT.

The chain uses TRBV5-6 and TRBJ2-4, with TRBD1 identical over 9 bases. Germline CDR1 is SGHDT and CDR2 is YYEEEE. J gave up 0 bases and V 0 bases, and 1 base lay outside the gene matches. This CDR3 has 16 amino acids. This CDR3 is CASSLEGQGAKNIQYF. CDR3 DNA: TGTGCCAGCAGCTTGGAGGGACAGGGAGCCAAAAACATTCAGTACTTC.

The chain couples TRBV5-1 to TRBJ1-1; D ambiguous. The CDR3 covers 14 residues. Germline V gene data show CDR1 as SGHRS and CDR2 as YFSETQ. Trimming took 0 bases from V and 3 from J, leaving 9 bases between them. CDR3 sequence reads: CASSLDGSYTEAFF. For the CDR3, the DNA is TGCGCCAGCAGCTTGGATGGGAGTTACACTGAAGCTTTCTTT.

The chain combines TRBV29-1 with TRBJ1-3; TRBD1 matches at 8 bases. Germline assignment: CDR1 SQVTM and CDR2 ANQGSEA. This CDR3 has 16 residues. After removal of 1 base from V and 4 bases from J, the junction contained 9 bases not matched to a gene. The CDR3 spells CSVEGTRQGTGNTIYF. The CDR3 DNA follows: TGCAGCGTTGAAGGCACACGACAGGGGACAGGAAACACCATATATTTT.

J is TRBJ2-5 and V is TRBV7-9; maybe TRBD1 (6 bases). The germline V gene has CDR1 SEHNR and CDR2 FQNEAQ (reference sequence). Trimming removed 4 bases at V and 1 base at J, with 13 bases between. The CDR3 consists of 15 residues. The CDR3 sequence: CASSYRQDSQETQYF. The CDR3 bases are TGTGCCAGCAGCTACCGACAGGACAGCCAAGAGACCCAGTACTTC.

CDR3 amino acids: CASSQDGGVGGYGYTF. CDR3 DNA sequence: TGTGCCAGCAGCCAAGACGGAGGGGTAGGTGGCTATGGCTACACCTTC. The chain combines TRBV3-1 (or the pseudogene TRBV3-2) with TRBJ1-2, with D possibly matching TRBD1 (5 bases). V lost 0 bases and J 4 bases, leaving 15 bases between the germline ends. Germline assignment: CDR1 LGHDT and CDR2 YNNKEL (reference sequence). The CDR3 spans 16 residues.

The J gene is TRBJ2-7, the V gene TRBV9; 7 bases are a match to TRBD1. The CDR3 has 15 amino acids. Trimming removed 4 bases from V and 0 bases from J; junction bases left unmatched: 7. The germline V gene encodes CDR1 SGDLS and CDR2 YYNGEE. CDR3 loop: CASSSSAGGSYEQYF. The CDR3 DNA reads TGTGCCAGCAGCTCTTCGGCAGGGGGCTCCTACGAGCAGTACTTC.

This chain links TRBV27 with TRBJ2-1, with 9 bases aligning to TRBD2. CDR1 and CDR2 from the germline V gene are MNHEY and SMNVEV (reference sequence). Unmatched junction bases numbered 8, after V lost 5 bases and J lost 12 bases. The CDR3 runs 13 residues. CDR3 in DNA: TGTGCCAGCAGTATAACTAGCGGGCGGGGGCAGTTCTTC. It encodes CASSITSGRGQFF.

The chain has TRBV30 and TRBJ2-5, with D perhaps TRBD2 (5 bases). This CDR3 has 12 residues. CDR1 is GTSNPN, CDR2 SVGIG, per germline (reference sequence). The ends were cut back, 3 bases at V and 5 bases at J, with 10 bases in the middle. CDR3 sequence (DNA): TGTGCCTGGAGAAGGCCGGGGGAGACCCAGTACTTC. Residues: CAWRRPGETQYF.

The chain employs TRBV4-1 and TRBJ1-3, with 8 bases lining up with TRBD1. This CDR3 contains 20 residues. Losses at the gene ends were 0 bases for V and 0 bases for J; bases not matched to a gene: 13. Germline assignment: CDR1 MGHRA and CDR2 YSYEKL. The DNA for the CDR3 is TGCGCCAGCAGCCAAGATCCGCCGGACAGGGTGAAGGGCTCTGGAAACACCATATATTTT. Translated, it gives CASSQDPPDRVKGSGNTIYF.

The V and J genes are TRBV2 and TRBJ1-2; TRBD1 might be the D (6 bases). Deletions cut 5 bases from V and 6 bases from J, with 16 bases between. This CDR3 is built from 14 residues. From germline, CDR1 is SNHLY and CDR2 FYNNEI. CDR3 protein: CASSTRTGSHGYTF. The CDR3 DNA is TGTGCCAGCAGTACGAGAACAGGGTCGCATGGCTACACCTTC.

This clone appeared a single time. The chain couples TRBV28 to TRBJ1-5, with TRBD1 identical over 8 bases. Trimming removed 6 bases from V and 2 bases from J; junction bases left unmatched: 3. The CDR3 covers 14 residues. Germline assignment: CDR1 MDHEN and CDR2 SYDVKM. The CDR3 here is CASRDRARNQPQHF. As DNA, the CDR3 is TGTGCCAGCAGGGACAGGGCGCGCAATCAGCCCCAGCATTTT. The full variable domain, rest sourced from reference TRBV28 and TRBJ1-5, is DVKVTQSSRYLVKRTGEKVFLECVQDMDHENMFWYRQDPGLGLRLIYFSYDVKMKEKGDIPEGYSVSREKKERFSLILESASTNQTSMYLCASRDRARNQPQHFGDGTRLSIL.

This sequence joins TRBV5-4 and TRBJ2-5, with 7 bases matching TRBD1. There are 15 residues in the CDR3. CDR1 is SGHNT and CDR2 is YYREEE in the germline V gene (reference sequence). V dropped 4 bases and J dropped 1; count of bases not matched to a gene: 7. The DNA for the CDR3 is TGTGCCAGCAGCGACGCCGGGACAGCCCAAGAGACCCAGTACTTC. Translating gives CASSDAGTAQETQYF. Together with reference TRBV5-4 and TRBJ2-5, the CDR3 gives the full variable domain: ETGVTQSPTHLIKTRGQQVTLRCSSQSGHNTVSWYQQALGQGPQFIFQYYREEENGRGNFPPRFSGLQFPNYSSELNVNALELDDSALYLCASSDAGTAQETQYFGPGTRLLVL.

V gene TRBV3-1 (or the pseudogene TRBV3-2) combines with J gene TRBJ1-1; D may be TRBD1 (6 bases). The CDR3 has 11 amino acids. Between the trimmed V and J ends, which lost 4 bases and 7 bases, there was a span of 7 bases. In germline, CDR1 is LGHDT, CDR2 YNNKEL (reference sequence). DNA of the CDR3: TGTGCCAGCAGCCGGACAGATGAAGCTTTCTTT. This gives the protein CASSRTDEAFF.

The V and J genes are TRBV19 and TRBJ2-6; D is undetermined. V shed 5 bases and J shed 0 bases, with 8 bases lying between them. This CDR3 has 15 residues. In germline, CDR1 is LNHDA, CDR2 SQIVND (reference sequence). CDR3 loop: CASSEFDSGANVLTF. The CDR3 DNA sequence: TGTGCCAGTAGTGAGTTCGACTCTGGGGCCAACGTCCTGACTTTC.

This clone was counted only a few times. The chain has TRBV18 and TRBJ2-7; 9 bases line up with TRBD2. Germline lookup yields CDR1 KGHSH and CDR2 LQKENI. The V and J ends lost 5 bases and 6 bases, in that order; junction bases with no gene match: 8. The CDR3 spans 14 residues. For the CDR3, the DNA is TGTGCCAGCTCAACGCGGGGGGGCGATGGCGAGCAGTACTTC. Translating it yields CASSTRGGDGEQYF.